Here is one T cell receptor (beta chain) with its context. What this receptor recognizes is not known. A much bigger clone sits one base away, suggesting this may be a read error. Libraries of naive CD8 T cells were built from around 18,000 to 910,000 sorted cells, with 10%, 30% or 50% of the purified RNA used. On a BD FACSAria II, naive CD8 T cells were FACS-sorted as CD8+CD4-CCR7+CD45RA+ and collected into RLT Plus buffer. Roughly ten TCR copies' worth of Jurkat RNA were spiked into roughly 17,000-1,100,000 naive CD8 T cell samples to test detection sensitivity. Enrichment of CD8 T cells was performed with RosetteSep CD8+ T Cell Enrichment Cocktail and Ficoll-Paque, after which ACK red cell lysis was carried out. Measured from the cysteine to the phenylalanine, the CDR3 is 14 residues long. CDR3 DNA is the only sequence kept; it has 42 bases, read in frame from the first base. V lost 2 bases and J lost 6 bases; the stretch between them is 11 bases long. The germline V gene (reference sequence) specifies MNHEY as CDR1 and SMNVEV as CDR2.

The record originates from a study of molecular identifiers for immune sequencing clone quantification (dated by TCRdb to 2017 to 2018). Context from the whole study: In a replicate experiment, RNA from around 18,000 or 91,000 naive CD8 T cells was split into five aliquots, four of which were sequenced. CD8 T cells were used in a methods study to benchmark molecular-identifier clustering-based TCR repertoire sequencing (MIDCIRS) and TCR RNA copy counting. On the study overall, not on this receptor specifically: Highly expanded clone sizes could be underestimated if identical TCR molecules share a barcode. When barcode sub-clustering was left out, chimeric consensus sequences inflated TCR diversity, with chimeras reaching as high as 47%. The naive libraries included spiked-in Jurkat TCR RNA (roughly 11 copies' worth), and this RNA is not part of the donor repertoire. Modeling estimated about 3 recovered TCR RNA copies per cell, compared with approximately 10 by digital PCR, which implies 30% to 35% capture efficiency. In CMV-specific effector cells, clones with more than 20 RNA copies accounted for over 98% of molecules, whereas in naive cells such clones accounted for under 1%. A single cell's worth of spiked-in Jurkat TCR RNA was reported detectable even among around 970,000 naive CD8 T cells.

Library preparation employed PCR. Sequencing used an Illumina HiSeq 4000. Preparation of bulk TCR libraries followed a previously described approach, with the TCR primers listed in Table S5. Purification of total RNA was performed with the Qiagen AllPrep DNA/RNA kit. Before any analysis, reads coming from multiple sequencing runs of the same library were combined into one pool. Per the source publication's procedure: Reads were retained only if an exact TCR constant sequence was present, and the retained reads were trimmed to 150 nt and grouped according to their 12-nt molecular barcodes. Reads in each barcode group were sub-clustered using a 15% Levenshtein threshold, and a quality-weighted consensus sequence was built for each RNA molecule. Non-functional sequences were filtered out, along with any lower-count sequence sitting one edit away from another sequence. Based on fitting two negative binomial distributions, any barcode sub-cluster with under 20% of the maximum read count was discarded. TCRdb passed the public sequencing reads through fastp at Q25 and MiXCR, retaining productive beta sequences. Entries that share a CDR3 protein sequence are merged under the most common genes and DNA. For this entry, the V and J calls and clone size follow TCRdb and not the study's own pipeline. For this sample the table gives 65,000 to 70,000 distinct CDR3 sequences, of which less than 20% were detected only once. Together, the top ten hold around 1.4% of the sample.

This clonotype was sampled from a human donor in good health. Some libraries in this study had Jurkat cell RNA spiked in. Sequenced input: naive CD8+ T cells from blood, with Jurkat cell RNA spiked in. This sample's cell subset or site label indicates: FACS-sorted CD8+CD4-CCR7+CD45RA+ naive T cells. The sequence links TRBV27 to TRBJ2-1, with the D gene not confidently named. Here is the DNA: TGTGCCAGCAGTTTAGGCGGCCGCTGCAATGAGCAGTTCTTC. This yields the protein CASSLGGRCNEQFF.